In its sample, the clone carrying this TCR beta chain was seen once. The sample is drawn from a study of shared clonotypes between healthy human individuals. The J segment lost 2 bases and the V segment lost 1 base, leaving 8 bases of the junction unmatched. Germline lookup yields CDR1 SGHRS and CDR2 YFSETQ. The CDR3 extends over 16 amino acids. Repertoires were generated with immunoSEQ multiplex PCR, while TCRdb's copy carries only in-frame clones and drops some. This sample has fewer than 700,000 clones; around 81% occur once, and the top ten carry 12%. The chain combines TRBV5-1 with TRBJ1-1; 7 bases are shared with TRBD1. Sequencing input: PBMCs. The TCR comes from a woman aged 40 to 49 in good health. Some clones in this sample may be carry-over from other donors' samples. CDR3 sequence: CASSLPSGTANTEAFF. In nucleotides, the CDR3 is TGCGCCAGCAGCTTGCCCTCCGGGACAGCTAACACTGAAGCTTTCTTT.